The 10 T cell receptor beta chains reported below all come from one sample, sequenced in a study of early T cells in non-severe SARS-CoV-2 infection. MiXCR, run by TCRdb on the 5' RACE reads, gives a single entry per CDR3 protein. This sample yields some 87,000 distinct CDR3 sequences, of which roughly 13% are seen a single time; around 1.1% belongs to the top ten. The sample was whole blood. These TCRs come from an adult who was a healthcare worker with PCR-confirmed SARS-CoV-2 infection or an uninfected control (not recorded which).

The V and J genes are TRBV6-1 and TRBJ2-1; D possibly corresponds to TRBD1 (5 bases). This CDR3 comprises 16 residues. The V and J ends lost 9 bases and 2 bases respectively, with 20 bases between them. Germline V gene data show CDR1 as MNHNS and CDR2 as SASEGT. In DNA form, the CDR3 reads TGTGCCAGTCCAGAACCACGAGACAGAACCTACAATGAGCAGTTCTTC. This translates into CASPEPRDRTYNEQFF.

This clonotype was recorded many times. The chain has TRBV18 and TRBJ1-5, with TRBD1 matching 7 bases. The CDR3 extends over 15 amino acids. Germline values: CDR1 KGHSH, CDR2 LQKENI. V lost 4 bases to trimming and J lost 3 bases; unmatched junction nucleotides: 6. The DNA for the CDR3 is TGTGCCAGCTCACTCGCGGGACAGAACAATCAGCCCCAGCATTTT. Its protein is CASSLAGQNNQPQHF.

This clonotype was picked up one time. Possible read error: a much larger clone is one base away. This rearrangement joins TRBV6-2 or TRBV6-3 to TRBJ2-2; TRBD1 might be the D (5 bases). The CDR3 has 16 residues. The V gene lost 0 bases and the J gene lost 4 bases, with 12 bases spanning the gap. CDR1 is MNHEY, CDR2 SVGEGT, per germline. The DNA for the CDR3 is TGTGCCAGCAGTTACTCCTCGTCCAGGGTCACCGGGGAGCTGTTTTTT. Residues: CASSYSSSRVTGELFF.

This clonotype has only a few counts. The chain couples TRBV29-1 to TRBJ2-7; D ambiguous. CDR1 and CDR2 (germline): SQVTM, ANQGSEA. CDR3 length: 15 residues. The V end was cut by 0 bases, the J end by 0 bases, with 12 bases between. CDR3 in DNA: TGCAGCGTTGAAGATACTGGGCGGAGCTCCTACGAGCAGTACTTC. Translating gives CSVEDTGRSSYEQYF.

This clonotype was observed at least ten times. CDR3 in amino acids: CASGLVSNAQFF. In DNA, the CDR3 is TGTGCTAGTGGTTTAGTGTCGAACGCCCAGTTCTTC. The chain joins TRBV12-5 to TRBJ2-1; D uncertain. The CDR3 contains 12 residues. CDR1 and CDR2 from the germline V gene are LGHNT and FRNRAP. The V end lost 3 bases, the J end lost 13 bases, and 13 bases lay between the germline ends.

This clonotype has just a few counts. The genes are TRBV7-9 and TRBJ2-2; D is unclear. CDR3 length: 13 amino acids. Germline CDR1 reads SEHNR; CDR2 reads FQNEAQ (reference sequence). Trimming shortened V by 5 bases and J by 4 bases, and 8 bases separated the two germline ends. CDR3 in amino acids: CASSPPLTGELFF. The DNA for the CDR3 is TGTGCCAGCAGCCCACCTCTCACCGGGGAGCTGTTTTTT.

This clonotype has a handful of counts. V is TRBV10-3 and J is TRBJ1-5; TRBD1 matches 7 bases. The V gene's germline CDR1 is ENHRY and CDR2 SYGVKD. This CDR3 contains 17 residues. Unmatched junction bases numbered 11, after V lost 2 bases and J lost 4 bases. CDR3 nucleotide sequence: TGTGCCATCAGTGAGGGGGACAGAGGCCAAGCAAATCAGCCCCAGCATTTT. Translating gives CAISEGDRGQANQPQHF.

A few counts support this clonotype. V and J are TRBV6-4 and TRBJ2-2; 8 positions match TRBD2. This CDR3 is 15 amino acids long. The V gene's germline CDR1 is MRHNA and CDR2 SNTAGT. V lost 10 bases to trimming and J lost 7 bases; unmatched junction nucleotides: 14. The CDR3: CATGAGGDSIGELFF. As DNA, the CDR3 is TGTGCCACCGGCGCGGGGGGAGACTCCATCGGGGAGCTGTTTTTT.

This clonotype was observed a handful of times. The chain carries TRBV4-3 and TRBJ2-1; TRBD2 agrees at 13 bases. CDR1 and CDR2 from the germline V gene are LGHNA and YSLEER. The junction had 3 bases not matched to a gene; V was cut back by 0 bases and J by 7 bases. The CDR3 is made up of 16 amino acids. CDR3 sequence: CASSQDPLAGGNEQFF. The CDR3 DNA sequence: TGCGCCAGCAGCCAAGACCCACTAGCGGGAGGGAATGAGCAGTTCTTC.

This clonotype was found many times. The chain joins TRBV28 to TRBJ1-2, with a possible D match to TRBD1 (5 bases). Trimming stripped 6 bases from V and 4 bases from J, with 21 bases between. Germline-derived CDR1 and CDR2 are MDHEN and SYDVKM. The CDR3 runs 16 residues. The CDR3 spells CASSTLGRVGFYGYTF. The CDR3 DNA follows: TGTGCCAGCAGCACACTTGGCAGGGTGGGATTCTATGGCTACACCTTC.